The 2 T cell receptor beta chains presented below share a single source sample, sequenced in a study of regulatory T cells in long-lasting Graves disease. Combining iRepertoire HTBI primers with Arm-PCR of CDR3 regions, the authors built TCR beta libraries. TCRdb analysed the multiplex PCR reads with MiXCR anew, one entry per CDR3 protein. Among roughly 700,000 distinct CDR3 sequences listed, about 32% were seen once. Indicated time point: persistent/refractory GD, antithyroid drugs over 5 years with positive TRAb. RNA isolated from PBMCs was used to make the TCR library. This material consisted of peripheral blood mononuclear cells (PBMCs), taken when the disease was refractory, from a patient treated with antithyroid drugs. These receptors all come from a female donor with Graves disease.

The CDR3, as DNA: TGCGCCAGCAGCCAACTTCCTCCCGGGCGGGGGCGAGGATTGGGCTACACCTTC. This encodes CASSQLPPGRGRGLGYTF. The J gene is TRBJ1-2, the V gene TRBV4-1, with a possible D match to TRBD1 (6 bases). Germline lookup yields CDR1 MGHRA and CDR2 YSYEKL. V was clipped by 2 bases and J by 8 bases, with 27 bases between them. CDR3 length equals 18 residues.

In its sample, this clonotype was seen many times. The genes are TRBV28 and TRBJ1-2; D call uncertain. Germline V gene data show CDR1 as MDHEN and CDR2 as SYDVKM. V lost 4 bases and J lost 3, with 6 bases in between. This CDR3 has 12 residues. CDR3 residues: CASSSEYYGYTF. The CDR3 DNA follows: TGTGCCAGCAGTTCAGAGTACTATGGCTACACCTTC.